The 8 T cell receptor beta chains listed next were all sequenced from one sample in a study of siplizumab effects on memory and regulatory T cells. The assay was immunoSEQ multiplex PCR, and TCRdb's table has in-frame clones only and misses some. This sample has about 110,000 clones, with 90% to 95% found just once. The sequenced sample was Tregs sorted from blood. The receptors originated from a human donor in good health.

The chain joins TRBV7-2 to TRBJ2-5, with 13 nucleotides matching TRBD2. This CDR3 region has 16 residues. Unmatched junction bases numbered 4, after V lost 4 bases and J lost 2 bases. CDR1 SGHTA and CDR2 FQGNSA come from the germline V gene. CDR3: CASSSRTSGGQETQYF. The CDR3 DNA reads TGTGCCAGCAGCTCCCGGACTAGCGGGGGACAAGAGACCCAGTACTTC. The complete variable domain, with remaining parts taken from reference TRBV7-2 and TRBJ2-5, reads GAGVSQSPSNKVTEKGKDVELRCDPISGHTALYWYRQSLGQGLEFLIYFQGNSAPDKSGLPSDRFSAERTGGSVSTLTIQRTQQEDSAVYLCASSSRTSGGQETQYFGPGTRLLVL.

The CDR3 nucleotides read TGTGCCAGCAGTTTTCTCGTACCACAGGGATCAGGGAGAGAGACCCAGTACTTC. It translates to CASSFLVPQGSGRETQYF. The rearrangement uses TRBV27 and TRBJ2-5; maybe TRBD1 (6 bases). Trimming took 3 bases from V and 4 from J, leaving 24 bases between them. CDR1 is MNHEY, CDR2 SMNVEV, per germline (reference sequence). This CDR3 has 18 residues.

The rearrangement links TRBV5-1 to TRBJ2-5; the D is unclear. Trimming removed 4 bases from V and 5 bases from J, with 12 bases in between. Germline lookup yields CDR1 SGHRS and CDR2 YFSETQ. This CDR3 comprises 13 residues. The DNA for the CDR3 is TGCGCCAGCAGCCCGGTAGTTAGGGAGACCCAGTACTTC. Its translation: CASSPVVRETQYF.

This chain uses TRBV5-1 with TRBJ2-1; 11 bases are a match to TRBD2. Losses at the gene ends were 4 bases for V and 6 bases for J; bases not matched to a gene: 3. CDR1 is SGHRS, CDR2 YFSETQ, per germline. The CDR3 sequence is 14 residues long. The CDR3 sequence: CASSGTSGPNEQFF. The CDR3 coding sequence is TGCGCCAGCAGCGGGACTAGCGGACCCAATGAGCAGTTCTTC.

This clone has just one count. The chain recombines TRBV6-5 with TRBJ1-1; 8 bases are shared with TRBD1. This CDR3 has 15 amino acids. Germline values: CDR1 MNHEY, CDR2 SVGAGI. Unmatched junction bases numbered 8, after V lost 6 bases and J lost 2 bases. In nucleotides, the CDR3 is TGTGCCAGCAGACAGAGAGGGACAGGCAACACTGAAGCTTTCTTT. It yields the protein CASRQRGTGNTEAFF.

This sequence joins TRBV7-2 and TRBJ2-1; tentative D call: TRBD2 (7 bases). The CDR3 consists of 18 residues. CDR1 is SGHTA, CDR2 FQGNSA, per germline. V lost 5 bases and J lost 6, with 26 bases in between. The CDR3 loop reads CASSLWSRTWGGINEQFF. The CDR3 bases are TGTGCCAGCAGCCTATGGAGTCGGACGTGGGGGGGCATCAATGAGCAGTTCTTC.

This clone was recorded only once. Here the CDR3 reads CASRYRGLEEYEQYF. The CDR3 nucleotides read TGTGCCAGCAGATACCGCGGACTCGAGGAGTACGAGCAGTACTTC. V usage is TRBV2 and J usage is TRBJ2-7; a weak D match, TRBD2 (5 bases). This CDR3 has 15 amino acids. V was shortened by 6 bases and J by 4 bases, with 19 bases between the two germline ends. The germline CDR1 and CDR2 sequences are SNHLY and FYNNEI.

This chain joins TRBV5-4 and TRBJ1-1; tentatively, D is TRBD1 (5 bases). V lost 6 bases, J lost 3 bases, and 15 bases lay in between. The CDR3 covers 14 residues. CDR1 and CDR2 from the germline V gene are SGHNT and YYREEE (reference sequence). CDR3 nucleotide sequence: TGTGCCAGCAAGGGGAGGATTCGGGACACTGAAGCTTTCTTT. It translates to CASKGRIRDTEAFF.